A selection of T cell receptor beta chains follows, all from one sample in a study of low-dose radiotherapy and immunotherapy resistance in tumors. TCRdb analysed the reads with MiXCR anew, one entry per CDR3 protein. Here the sample spans tens of thousands of distinct CDR3 sequences, 17% being singletons. The source material was PBMCs, sampled after low-dose radiotherapy plus immunotherapy. The receptors were gathered from a male donor with prostate cancer. Each CDR3 is given with its conserved first and last residue. The D gene is left open where the match is weak. Rows may omit the clone size; those that give it use once, few, many or a size class.

clone size	CDR3 length	V gene	D gene	J gene	CDR3 DNA	CDR3 protein
-	17	TRBV12-3/TRBV12-4	-	TRBJ2-2	TGTGCCAGCAGTTTATCAGGGGCCACCTCGGAGACCGGGGAGCTGTTTTTT	CASSLSGATSETGELFF
many	14	TRBV3-1	-	TRBJ1-1	TGTGCCAGCAGCCAAAAGGAAAGGGGGACTGAAGCTTTCTTT	CASSQKERGTEAFF
many	12	TRBV28	-	TRBJ1-5	TGTGCCAGCAGTTTAACCAATCAGCCCCAGCATTTT	CASSLTNQPQHF
-	16	TRBV28	-	TRBJ1-3	TGTGCCAGCAGTCCGTACGGCACAGTCTCTGGAAACACCATATATTTT	CASSPYGTVSGNTIYF
many	14	TRBV10-3	-	TRBJ2-5	TGTGCCATCAGTGAGAGGGGCAGTGGGGAGACCCAGTACTTC	CAISERGSGETQYF
many	14	TRBV7-2	-	TRBJ2-7	TGTGCCAGCAGCTTAATGGGGGGCCGATACGAGCAGTACTTC	CASSLMGGRYEQYF
many	15	TRBV7-3	TRBD2	TRBJ2-3	TGTGCCAGCAGCGCAAGAGCGGGAGAGTGGGATACGCAGTATTTT	CASSARAGEWDTQYF
many	15	TRBV7-9	TRBD1	TRBJ1-1	TGTGCCAGCAGCCACCCGGGACAGAAGAACACTGAAGCTTTCTTT	CASSHPGQKNTEAFF
many	16	TRBV5-6	TRBD1	TRBJ1-2	TGTGCCAGCAGCACTCCTAGGACAGGCCAAAACTATGGCTACACCTTC	CASSTPRTGQNYGYTF
many	14	TRBV6-2/TRBV6-3	TRBD1	TRBJ1-1	TGTGCCAGCAGTCTCGGACAGGGGGCGACTGAAGCTTTCTTT	CASSLGQGATEAFF
-	16	TRBV19	-	TRBJ1-5	TGTGCCAGTAGTTATAACGGGCGGGATAGCAATCAGCCCCAGCATTTT	CASSYNGRDSNQPQHF
many	16	TRBV7-3	TRBD1	TRBJ2-3	TGTGCCAGCAGCGTGACAGGGCACACGGGTACAGATACGCAGTATTTT	CASSVTGHTGTDTQYF
many	14	TRBV7-2	-	TRBJ1-1	TGTGCCAGCAGCTCGACAGGTCTGAACACTGAAGCTTTCTTT	CASSSTGLNTEAFF
many	13	TRBV29-1	TRBD2	TRBJ2-3	TGCACCATGAAGCGGGATTTGACAGATACGCAGTATTTT	CTMKRDLTDTQYF
many	15	TRBV7-3	-	TRBJ2-1	TGTGCCAGCAGCTTAGCTGCCGGGACGGTCAATGAGCAGTTCTTC	CASSLAAGTVNEQFF
many	13	TRBV12-3/TRBV12-4	-	TRBJ1-2	TGTGCCAGCAGTCCTCTGATGCCCTATGGCTACACCTTC	CASSPLMPYGYTF
many	13	TRBV30	-	TRBJ2-3	TGTGCCTGGAGACCAGCGAACACAGATACGCAGTATTTT	CAWRPANTDTQYF
few	16	TRBV19	-	TRBJ2-6	TGTGCCAGTAGGATGATCCAGGCTGCTGGGGCCAACGTCCTGACTTTC	CASRMIQAAGANVLTF
few	11	TRBV5-6	-	TRBJ2-1	TGTGCCAGCAGCTCCGGGTATGAGCAGTTCTTC	CASSSGYEQFF
many	15	TRBV19	TRBD1	TRBJ2-5	TGTGCCAGTAGTAACGGCGACAGGGTGAAAGAGACCCAGTACTTC	CASSNGDRVKETQYF
many	15	TRBV5-3	TRBD1	TRBJ2-3	TGTGCCAGCAGCTTTCCCGGGACAGGCACAGATACGCAGTATTTT	CASSFPGTGTDTQYF
few	13	TRBV2	-	TRBJ1-2	TGTGCCAGCAGTACCAGGGAGGACTATGGCTACACCTTC	CASSTREDYGYTF
many	18	TRBV27	TRBD2	TRBJ2-3	TGTGCCAGCAGTTTTTATCCCGGACTAGCGGCTAGCACAGATACGCAGTATTTT	CASSFYPGLAASTDTQYF
many	13	TRBV12-3/TRBV12-4	-	TRBJ1-1	TGTGCCAGCAGTTTAAGGGCGGTAGATGAAGCTTTCTTT	CASSLRAVDEAFF
many	12	TRBV6-5	-	TRBJ1-1	TGTGCCAGCAGTTACGGGGGTACTGAAGCTTTCTTT	CASSYGGTEAFF
-	13	TRBV12-5	TRBD2	TRBJ2-7	TGTGCTAGTGCCGCAAGCGGGAACAACGAGCAGTACTTC	CASAASGNNEQYF
many	15	TRBV5-1	TRBD2	TRBJ2-1	TGCGCCAGCAGCTTGGGGACTAGGTTATTCGATGAGCAGTTCTTC	CASSLGTRLFDEQFF
many	12	TRBV20-1	TRBD1	TRBJ2-7	TGCAGTGCTAGAGTGGGGACAGGGGGCACGTACTTC	CSARVGTGGTYF
many	14	TRBV20-1	-	TRBJ1-6	TGCAGTGCTAGAGATGGGGGAGGCAATTCACCCCTCCACTTT	CSARDGGGNSPLHF
many	16	TRBV7-9	TRBD1	TRBJ2-7	TGTGCCAGCAGCTTAGGACAGGGGGCAAGGTCCTACGAGCAGTACTTC	CASSLGQGARSYEQYF
many	18	TRBV7-2	TRBD2	TRBJ2-5	TGTGCCAGCAGCAACAAAGTCAACCTAGCGGGAGTTCGTAAGACCCAGTACTTC	CASSNKVNLAGVRKTQYF
many	13	TRBV10-3	-	TRBJ1-1	TGTGCCACACGGACAGTTGAGAACACTGAAGCTTTCTTT	CATRTVENTEAFF
many	14	TRBV27	TRBD1	TRBJ2-4	TGTGCCAGCAGTCCAAGGGGGCAAAAAAACATTCAGTACTTC	CASSPRGQKNIQYF
many	12	TRBV7-2	-	TRBJ2-7	TGTGCCAGCAGCTTAGAGACAGGACAGCAGTACTTC	CASSLETGQQYF
many	16	TRBV14	-	TRBJ2-4	TGTGCCAGCAGCCAAGAGCGGATAGGTCTCAAAAACATTCAGTACTTC	CASSQERIGLKNIQYF
few	14	TRBV14	-	TRBJ2-7	TGTGCCAGCAGCCAAGATCGGGCCTACTACGAGCAGTACTTC	CASSQDRAYYEQYF
-	13	TRBV4-3	-	TRBJ2-3	TGCGCCAGCAGTAGGACTAGCACAGATACGCAGTATTTT	CASSRTSTDTQYF
-	13	TRBV27	-	TRBJ2-7	TGTGCCAGCAGGGGGCGGGTCGAATACGAGCAGTACTTC	CASRGRVEYEQYF
many	13	TRBV24-1	TRBD1	TRBJ2-7	TGTGCCACCCAGAGGACAGGGACCTACGAGCAGTACTTC	CATQRTGTYEQYF
many	11	TRBV29-1	-	TRBJ2-2	TGCAGCGTTAAGAACACCGGGGAGCTGTTTTTT	CSVKNTGELFF
many	17	TRBV23-1	TRBD2	TRBJ2-2	TGCGCCAGCAGTCAATCCGGGCTAGCGGGAGTCACCGGGGAGCTGTTTTTT	CASSQSGLAGVTGELFF
many	14	TRBV28	TRBD2	TRBJ2-1	TGTGCCAGCACCATCGGCGGGGGAGTTGGTGAGCAGTTCTTC	CASTIGGGVGEQFF
many	15	TRBV6-5	TRBD1	TRBJ2-5	TGTGCCAGCAGTCCTCGACAGGGGGCAGGAGAGACCCAGTACTTC	CASSPRQGAGETQYF
many	16	TRBV12-3/TRBV12-4	-	TRBJ2-4	TGTGCCAGCAAAGGGGGCGCGGGGTACGCCAAAAACATTCAGTACTTC	CASKGGAGYAKNIQYF
many	17	TRBV4-2	-	TRBJ2-7	TGTGCCAGCAGCCAAGTTTTACAGGGCCCCAAAGCCTACGAGCAGTACTTC	CASSQVLQGPKAYEQYF
many	14	TRBV7-2	-	TRBJ1-2	TGTGCCAGCAGCCCTAGAGCAGGGCCTTATGGCTACACCTTC	CASSPRAGPYGYTF
many	14	TRBV28	TRBD1	TRBJ2-1	TGTGCCAATCCGACAGGGGGCGCAGGGAATGAGCAGTTCTTC	CANPTGGAGNEQFF
many	16	TRBV6-1	TRBD1	TRBJ2-3	TGTGCCAGCAGTGACCCAGGGGGCCCTAGCACAGATACGCAGTATTTT	CASSDPGGPSTDTQYF
many	14	TRBV7-9	-	TRBJ1-6	TGTGCCAGCAGCTTAGACGACAACAAATCACCCCTCCACTTT	CASSLDDNKSPLHF
many	14	TRBV4-1	-	TRBJ2-7	TGCGCCAGCAGCCGCCCCGGGACTTCCTACGAGCAGTACTTC	CASSRPGTSYEQYF
-	15	TRBV6-2/TRBV6-3	TRBD2	TRBJ2-2	TGTGCCAGCAGTCGAGCGGGACGATCCACCGGGGAGCTGTTTTTT	CASSRAGRSTGELFF
-	12	TRBV6-1	-	TRBJ1-2	TGTGCCAGCAGTCTGGGGACCCTTGGCTACACCTTC	CASSLGTLGYTF
-	14	TRBV12-3/TRBV12-4	TRBD1	TRBJ1-1	TGTGCCAGCAGCCTGGACAGGGTCGCGACTGAAGCTTTCTTT	CASSLDRVATEAFF
many	14	TRBV5-1	-	TRBJ2-2	TGCGCCAGCAGCTACGACAGCAACACCGGGGAGCTGTTTTTT	CASSYDSNTGELFF
many	18	TRBV28	TRBD1	TRBJ2-5	TGTGCCAGCAGTTTTCCAAATTGGGGGACAGGAGAGGGGGAGACCCAGTACTTC	CASSFPNWGTGEGETQYF